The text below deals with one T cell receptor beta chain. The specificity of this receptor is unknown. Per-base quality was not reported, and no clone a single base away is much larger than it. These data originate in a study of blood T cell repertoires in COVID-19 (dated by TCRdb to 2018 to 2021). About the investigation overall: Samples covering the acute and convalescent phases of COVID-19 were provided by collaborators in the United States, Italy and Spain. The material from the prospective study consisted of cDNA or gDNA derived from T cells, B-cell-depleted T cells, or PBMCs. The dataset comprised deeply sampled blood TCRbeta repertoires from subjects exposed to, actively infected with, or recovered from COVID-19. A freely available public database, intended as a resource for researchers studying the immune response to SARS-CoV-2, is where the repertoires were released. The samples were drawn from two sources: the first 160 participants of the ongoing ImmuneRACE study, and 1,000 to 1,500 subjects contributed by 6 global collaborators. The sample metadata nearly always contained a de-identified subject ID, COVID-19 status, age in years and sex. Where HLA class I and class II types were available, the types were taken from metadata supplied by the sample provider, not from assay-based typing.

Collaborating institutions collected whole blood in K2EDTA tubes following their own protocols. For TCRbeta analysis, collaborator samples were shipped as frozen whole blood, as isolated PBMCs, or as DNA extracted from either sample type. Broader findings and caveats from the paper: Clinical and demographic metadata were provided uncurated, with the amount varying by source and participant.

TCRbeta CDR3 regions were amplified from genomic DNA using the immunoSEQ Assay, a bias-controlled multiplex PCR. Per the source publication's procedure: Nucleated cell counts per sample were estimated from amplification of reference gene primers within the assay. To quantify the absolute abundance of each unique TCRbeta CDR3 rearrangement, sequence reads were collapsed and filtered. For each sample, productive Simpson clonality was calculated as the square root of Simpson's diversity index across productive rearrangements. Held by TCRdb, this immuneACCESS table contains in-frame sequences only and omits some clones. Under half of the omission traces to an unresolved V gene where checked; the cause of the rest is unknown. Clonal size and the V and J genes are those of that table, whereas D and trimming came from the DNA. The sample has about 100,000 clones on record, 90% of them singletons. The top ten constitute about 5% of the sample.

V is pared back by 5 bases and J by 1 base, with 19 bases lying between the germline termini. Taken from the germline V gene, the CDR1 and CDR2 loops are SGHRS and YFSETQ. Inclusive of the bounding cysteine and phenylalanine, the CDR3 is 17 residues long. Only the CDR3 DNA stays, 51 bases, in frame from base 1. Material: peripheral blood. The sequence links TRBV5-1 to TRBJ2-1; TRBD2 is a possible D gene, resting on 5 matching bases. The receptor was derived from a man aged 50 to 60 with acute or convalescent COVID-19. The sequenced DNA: TGCGCCAGCAGTATGGTTTCTCCGGGGATTTCCTACAATGAGCAGTTCTTC. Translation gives CASSMVSPGISYNEQFF.